This TCR beta chain is from a study of T-cell reconstitution after alpha-beta-depleted transplantation in children. Unique molecular identifiers were incorporated during preparation of the TCRbeta library. TCRdb re-called the PCR reads with MiXCR, one entry per CDR3 protein. The data hold approximately 350,000 distinct CDR3 sequences, with around 15% observed a single time. This clonotype appeared many times. No antigen is known for it. Overall study results and limits: T-cell counts and diversity were attributed mostly to newly produced T cells one year after transplant. Surviving recipient T cells and thymic progenitors accounted for the high day-60 TCRbeta diversity observed in some patients. Reportedly, only several hundred clones from non-depleted graft cells drove alpha-beta T-cell counts at about two months.

The CDR3 has 13 residues. Per germline, CDR1 DFQATT and CDR2 SNEGSKA (reference sequence). V was trimmed by 2 bases and J by 0 bases, leaving 8 bases between them. The receptor was derived from a male patient between 2 and 10 years old who had a stem cell transplant for acute lymphoblastic leukemia, so the T cells may come from the graft donor. The sequencing used PBMCs, mostly from graft donor cells, collected 360 days after TCRalphabeta/CD19-depleted stem cell transplant. The chain recombines TRBV20-1 with TRBJ2-7; perhaps TRBD2 as D (5 bases). The chain's CDR3 is CSARRESSYEQYF. CDR3 DNA: TGCAGTGCTAGACGGGAATCCTCCTACGAGCAGTACTTC.